This T cell receptor (beta chain) was retrieved from a study of blood T cell repertoires in COVID-19. Using immunoSEQ multiplex PCR, the repertoire was profiled, and TCRdb retains in-frame clones only, with some absent. The table lists about 260,000 clones, about nine tenths of them singletons, with 2.2% in the top ten. From germline, CDR1 is MDHEN and CDR2 SYDVKM. The V segment lost 8 bases and the J segment 8 bases; nucleotides outside the gene matches: 16. This CDR3 spans 15 amino acids. This clone occurred once. Material for sequencing was peripheral blood. V and J are TRBV28 and TRBJ1-1; TRBD1 matches at 8 bases. The receptor was derived from a woman between 50 and 59 years old who had recovered from COVID-19. The CDR3, as DNA: TGTGCCAGCTCGCCGGCCGCGACAGGGGACCTCGAAGCTTTCTTT. It is translated as CASSPAATGDLEAFF.